The clone carrying this T cell receptor beta chain was seen more than once but under ten times. As yet, its antigen is unknown. Time point denoted: cycle 4 day 1 (C4D1), after around six weeks of nivolumab. All trial patients relapsed after autologous stem cell transplantation. The CD4+ T cells used were purified from thawed PBMCs through magnetic negative selection. Here immunoSEQ multiplex PCR was the method, and the copy in TCRdb shows in-frame clones only, minus some. The sample consists of 25,000 to 35,000 clones, roughly 80% of them appearing once. The sample comes from a study of PD-1 blockade in classical Hodgkin lymphoma. About the study: The patients were dosed with nivolumab 3 mg/kg, infused intravenously every 2 weeks. General study results and limits: At baseline, newly diagnosed patients reportedly showed less TCR diversity than healthy donors.

The sequence came from a human donor with classical Hodgkin lymphoma. The sequencing used CD4+ T cells from blood, collected before the fourth cycle of nivolumab.

CDR3 nucleotide sequence: TGTGCCATCAGTGCGGGACTTGAGCAGTACTTC. Translating it yields CAISAGLEQYF. The V and J genes are TRBV10-3 and TRBJ2-7; tentative D call: TRBD2 (6 bases). The CDR3 is 11 residues long. Trimming took 4 bases from V and 7 from J, leaving 8 bases between them. Germline CDR1 ENHRY, CDR2 SYGVKD.